This T cell receptor beta chain was sequenced during a study of blood T cell repertoires in COVID-19. Sequencing used immunoSEQ multiplex PCR; TCRdb keeps in-frame clones, though not all of them. Here the sample spans 200,000 to 300,000 clones, about 83% being singletons. The CDR3 runs to 15 residues. V gave up 6 bases and J gave up 5 bases; unmatched junction bases: 8. The V gene's germline CDR1 is LGHNA and CDR2 YNFKEQ. Sequencing was done on a sample of PBMCs or T cells enriched from blood (not recorded which). This sequence joins TRBV4-2 and TRBJ2-2, with 8 bases identical to TRBD2. The receptor was derived from a woman aged 35 to 49 who had been exposed to COVID-19. The CDR3 sequence is CASRARGGRTGELFF. CDR3 in DNA: TGTGCCAGCAGGGCCCGGGGGGGCCGGACCGGGGAGCTGTTTTTT.